The text below deals with one TCR beta chain. Its specificity is not known. The protocol was immunoSEQ multiplex PCR, while the TCRdb copy is restricted to in-frame clones and leaves out a portion. The profile shows 8,500 to 10,000 clones, around 77% of them singletons. The CDR3 contains 14 residues. Germline-derived CDR1 and CDR2 are LGHNA and YNFKEQ. Trimming stripped 4 bases from V and 4 bases from J, with 12 bases between. The source of the sample is a study of neoadjuvant nivolumab and ipilimumab in lung cancer. General study results and limits: Resected tumors had greater TCR richness and clonality than uninvolved lung.

Sequences were derived from tumor tissue, sampled after neoadjuvant nivolumab, alone or with ipilimumab, at or shortly before surgery. This chain connects TRBV4-2 to TRBJ2-3; D not resolved. The receptor comes from an adult with non-small cell lung cancer. Some clones in this sample may be carry-over from other donors' samples. CDR3 sequence reads: CASSRDSGSDTQYF. The CDR3 DNA sequence: TGTGCCAGCAGCCGAGATTCAGGTTCAGATACGCAGTATTTT.